This T cell receptor beta chain was documented in a study of regulatory T cells in long-lasting Graves disease. Through Arm-PCR of CDR3 regions and iRepertoire HTBI primers, TCR beta libraries were built. TCRdb redid the calling of the multiplex PCR reads with MiXCR, one entry per CDR3 protein. Of a few hundred thousand distinct CDR3 sequences in the sample, 23% were seen once. Regarding time point: persistent/refractory GD, antithyroid drugs over 5 years with positive TRAb. PBMC RNA was the source of the TCR library. Germline V gene lookup returns CDR1 SGHTA and CDR2 FQGNSA. The CDR3 runs 19 residues.

The material was peripheral blood mononuclear cells (PBMCs), obtained when the disease was refractory, from a patient treated with antithyroid drugs. V is TRBV7-2 and J is TRBJ2-5; 10 bases match TRBD1. The J call may be in error: the DNA end matches TRBJ2-1 better. The TCR was taken from a female donor with Graves disease. The CDR3 region is CASSSRGQGSLDQTNEQFF. The DNA of the CDR3 is TGTGCCAGCAGCAGCCGGGGACAGGGGAGCCTAGACCAGACCAATGAGCAGTTCTTC.